In its sample, the clone carrying this T cell receptor (beta chain) was seen many times. These data are taken from a study of blood T cells in healthy people across ages. Combining a sample-barcoded 5' primer with a J-beta primer mix, a second PCR ran for about 6 to 11 cycles. TCRdb reprocessed the 5' RACE reads with MiXCR, giving one entry per CDR3 protein. The sample contains 590,000 or so distinct CDR3 sequences, about 28% of which appear only once. This CDR3 is 12 amino acids long. Per germline, CDR1 SGHVS and CDR2 FQNEAQ. V lost 5 bases and J lost 4, with 7 bases in between. This chain uses TRBV7-8 with TRBJ2-3; D is uncertain. The TCR originated in a woman over 75 in good health. The sequenced material came from blood. The CDR3 region has the DNA TGTGCCAGCAGCCCCGAGTCAGATACGCAGTATTTT. It yields the protein CASSPESDTQYF.